Each of the 10 T cell receptor beta chains below was sequenced from the same sample in a study of beta chain features in type 1 diabetes. Reverse transcription of all isolated RNA meant that expressed TCRB transcripts were sequenced. Here immunoSEQ multiplex PCR was the method, and the copy in TCRdb shows in-frame clones only, minus some. The table has 150,000 to 200,000 clones, roughly 9% seen once. Study-wide results and caveats: When Type 1 diabetes patients were examined, their TCRB CDR3s proved moderately but significantly shorter in all four CD4+ subsets.

For these TCRs, the target antigens are not known. The specimen sequenced was central memory CD4+ T cells from blood. The receptors stem from a woman under 40 with type 1 diabetes.

This clone has only a few counts. The gene calls are TRBV18 and TRBJ2-7; weak D call: TRBD1 (6 bases). From germline, CDR1 is KGHSH and CDR2 LQKENI. The V end lost 4 bases, the J end lost 6 bases, and 10 bases lay between the germline ends. The CDR3 has 12 residues. In DNA, the CDR3 is TGTGCCAGCTCACGTTTACAGGGCGAGCAGTACTTC. Its translation is CASSRLQGEQYF.

This clone was picked up many times. The rearrangement uses TRBV14 and TRBJ2-7; D gene uncertain. V gave up 4 bases and J gave up 2 bases, with 6 bases separating them. Germline V gene sequence: CDR1 SGHDN, CDR2 FVKESK. This CDR3 is 12 amino acids long. The CDR3 region is CASSRQTYEQYF. CDR3 coding DNA: TGTGCCAGCAGCCGTCAGACCTACGAGCAGTACTTC.

V and J are TRBV13 and TRBJ2-2; 12 bases align to TRBD2. This CDR3 has 17 amino acids. V lost 9 bases and J lost 4; bases outside the gene matches: 12. Per germline, CDR1 PRHDT and CDR2 FYEKMQ (reference sequence). The CDR3 is CASTRASGRVGTGELFF. CDR3 nucleotides: TGTGCCAGTACCCGGGCTAGCGGGAGGGTAGGCACCGGGGAGCTGTTTTTT.

Only a few counts were recorded for this clone. V is TRBV19 and J is TRBJ2-7, with D tentatively TRBD2 (5 bases). The V end lost 3 bases, the J end lost 0 bases, and 12 bases lay between the germline ends. Germline CDR1 reads LNHDA; CDR2 reads SQIVND (reference sequence). CDR3 length: 15 residues. The CDR3 DNA follows: TGTGCCAGTAGTATTGGCCGGGGAGTCTCCTACGAGCAGTACTTC. This sequence encodes CASSIGRGVSYEQYF.

This clone appeared a few times. The chain recombines TRBV9 with TRBJ2-1; 8 bases are a match to TRBD1. Germline V gene sequence: CDR1 SGDLS, CDR2 YYNGEE. V shed 3 bases and J 0 bases; nucleotides not matched to a gene: 11. The CDR3 consists of 18 residues. The CDR3 is CASSGTGSNTLSYNEQFF. CDR3 coding DNA: TGTGCCAGCAGCGGGACAGGGAGTAACACCCTCTCCTACAATGAGCAGTTCTTC.

The J gene is TRBJ2-1, the V gene TRBV29-1, with TRBD2 matching 11 bases. The CDR3 spans 15 residues. Germline values: CDR1 SQVTM, CDR2 ANQGSEA. V trimming: 6 bases; J trimming: 5 bases; junction bases outside the gene matches: 9. The DNA of the CDR3 is TGCAGCGTCGCCAATCTAGCGGGAGGACACAATGAGCAGTTCTTC. It specifies CSVANLAGGHNEQFF.

Written as DNA, the CDR3 is TGTGCCAGCAGTTTATTCCGGGACAGGCTATACGAGCAGTACTTC. Translating it yields CASSLFRDRLYEQYF. The chain recombines TRBV28 with TRBJ2-7, with 8 positions matching TRBD1. The germline CDR1 and CDR2 sequences are MDHEN and SYDVKM. The V segment lost 1 base and the J segment 4 bases; nucleotides outside the gene matches: 6. This CDR3 contains 15 residues.

This clone was counted between two and nine times. This chain uses TRBV10-3 with TRBJ2-1; TRBD1 matches at 10 bases. Germline V CDR1 and CDR2: ENHRY, SYGVKD. The CDR3 is 14 residues long. Trimming took 5 bases from V and 6 from J; bases not matched to a gene: 4. The CDR3 nucleotides are TGTGCCATCAGTACCTGGGACAGGGGCAATGAGCAGTTCTTC. It yields the protein CAISTWDRGNEQFF.

The chain uses TRBV7-8 and TRBJ2-7; 7 nucleotides agree with TRBD1. V shed 3 bases, J shed 0 bases, and the junction held 5 bases outside the gene matches. CDR1 and CDR2 (germline): SGHVS, FQNEAQ. The CDR3 has 15 residues. The CDR3 nucleotides are TGTGCCAGCAGCTTTGGACAGGCTTCCTCCTACGAGCAGTACTTC. It translates to CASSFGQASSYEQYF.

This clone showed up just a few times. V gene TRBV27 combines with J gene TRBJ2-7, with 7 bases identical to TRBD2. CDR3 size: 15 residues. CDR1 and CDR2 (germline): MNHEY, SMNVEV (reference sequence). With V trimmed by 1 base and J by 5 bases, 8 bases remained unmatched. CDR3 bases: TGTGCCAGCAGTTTATACTCTGCGGGAGAACACGAGCAGTACTTC. This translates into CASSLYSAGEHEQYF.